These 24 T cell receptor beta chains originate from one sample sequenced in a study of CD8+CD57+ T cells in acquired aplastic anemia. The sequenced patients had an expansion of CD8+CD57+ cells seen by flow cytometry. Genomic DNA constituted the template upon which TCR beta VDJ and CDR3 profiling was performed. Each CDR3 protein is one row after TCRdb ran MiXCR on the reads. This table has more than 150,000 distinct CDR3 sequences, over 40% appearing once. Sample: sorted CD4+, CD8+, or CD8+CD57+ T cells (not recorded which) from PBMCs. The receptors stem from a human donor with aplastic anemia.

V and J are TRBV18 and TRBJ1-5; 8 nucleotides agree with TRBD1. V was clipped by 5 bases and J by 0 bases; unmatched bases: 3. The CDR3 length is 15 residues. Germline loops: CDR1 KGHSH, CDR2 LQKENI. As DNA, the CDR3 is TGTGCCAGCTCATTACAGGGGGATAGCAATCAGCCCCAGCATTTT. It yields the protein CASSLQGDSNQPQHF.

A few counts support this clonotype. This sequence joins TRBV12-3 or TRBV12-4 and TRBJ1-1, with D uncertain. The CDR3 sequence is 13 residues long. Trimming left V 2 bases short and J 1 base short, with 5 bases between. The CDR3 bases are TGTGCCAGCAGTTTATGGCGGAACACTGAAGCTTTCTTT. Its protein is CASSLWRNTEAFF.

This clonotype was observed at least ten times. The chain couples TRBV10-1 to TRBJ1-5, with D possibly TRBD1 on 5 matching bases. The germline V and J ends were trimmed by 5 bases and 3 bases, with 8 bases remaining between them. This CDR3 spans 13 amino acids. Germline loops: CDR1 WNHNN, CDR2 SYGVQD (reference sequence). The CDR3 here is CASSWGPNQPQHF. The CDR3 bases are TGCGCCAGCAGTTGGGGCCCCAATCAGCCCCAGCATTTT.

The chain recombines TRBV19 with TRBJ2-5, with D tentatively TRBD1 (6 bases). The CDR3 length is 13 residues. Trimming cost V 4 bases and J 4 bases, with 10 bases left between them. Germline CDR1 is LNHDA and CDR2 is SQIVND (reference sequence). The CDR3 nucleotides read TGTGCCAGTAGTACAGGGGAAGGAGAGACCCAGTACTTC. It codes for CASSTGEGETQYF.

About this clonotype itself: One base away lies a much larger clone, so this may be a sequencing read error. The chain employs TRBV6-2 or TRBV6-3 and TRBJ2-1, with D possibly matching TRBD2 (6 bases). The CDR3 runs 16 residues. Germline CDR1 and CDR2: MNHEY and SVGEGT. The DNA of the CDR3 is TGTGCCAGCAGTTACGACGGGGGAGAGATCGGGAATGGGCAGTTCTTC. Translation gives CASSYDGGEIGNGQFF.

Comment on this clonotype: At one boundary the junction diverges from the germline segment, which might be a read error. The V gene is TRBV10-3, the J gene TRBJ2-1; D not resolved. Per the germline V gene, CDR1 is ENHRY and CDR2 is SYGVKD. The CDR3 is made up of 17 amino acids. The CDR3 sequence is CASSYCSNGMGYNEQFF. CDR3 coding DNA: TGTGCCAGCAGTTACTGCTCCAATGGTATGGGTTACAATGAGCAGTTCTTC.

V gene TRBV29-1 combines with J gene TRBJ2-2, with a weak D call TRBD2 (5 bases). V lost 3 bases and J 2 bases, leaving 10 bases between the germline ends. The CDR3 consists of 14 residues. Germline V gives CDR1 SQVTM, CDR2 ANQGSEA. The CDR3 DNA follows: TGCAGCGTTGAGACCGGGATTAACACCGGGGAGCTGTTTTTT. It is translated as CSVETGINTGELFF.

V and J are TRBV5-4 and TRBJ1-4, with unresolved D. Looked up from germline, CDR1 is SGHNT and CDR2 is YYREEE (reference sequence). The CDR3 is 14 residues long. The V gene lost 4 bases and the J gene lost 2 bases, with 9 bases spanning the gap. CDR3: CASSLESTNEKLFF. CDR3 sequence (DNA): TGTGCCAGCAGCCTGGAATCGACTAATGAAAAACTGTTTTTT.

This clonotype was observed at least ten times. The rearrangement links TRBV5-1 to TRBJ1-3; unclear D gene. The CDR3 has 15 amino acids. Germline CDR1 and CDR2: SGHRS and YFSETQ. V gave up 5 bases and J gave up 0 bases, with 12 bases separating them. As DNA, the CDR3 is TGCGCCAGCAGTCCGACTCCGAACTCTGGAAACACCATATATTTT. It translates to CASSPTPNSGNTIYF.

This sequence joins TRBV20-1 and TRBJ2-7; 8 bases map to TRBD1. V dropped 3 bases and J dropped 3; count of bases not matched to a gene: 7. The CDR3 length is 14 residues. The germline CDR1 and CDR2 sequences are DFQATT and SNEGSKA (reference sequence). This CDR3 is CSARVMDRDYEQYF. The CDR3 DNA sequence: TGCAGTGCTAGGGTTATGGACAGGGACTACGAGCAGTACTTC.

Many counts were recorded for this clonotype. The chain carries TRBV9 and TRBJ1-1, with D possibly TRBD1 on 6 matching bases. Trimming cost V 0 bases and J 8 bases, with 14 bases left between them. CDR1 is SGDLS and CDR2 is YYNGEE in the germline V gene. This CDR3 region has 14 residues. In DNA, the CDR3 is TGTGCCAGCAGCGTAGGCAGGGACATTACCGAAGCTTTCTTT. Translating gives CASSVGRDITEAFF.

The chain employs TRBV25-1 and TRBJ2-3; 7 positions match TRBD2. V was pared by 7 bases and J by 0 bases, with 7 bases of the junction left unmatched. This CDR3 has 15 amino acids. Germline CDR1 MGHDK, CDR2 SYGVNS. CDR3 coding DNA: TGTGCCAGCACACGAGCGGGGACTAGCACAGATACGCAGTATTTT. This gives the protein CASTRAGTSTDTQYF.

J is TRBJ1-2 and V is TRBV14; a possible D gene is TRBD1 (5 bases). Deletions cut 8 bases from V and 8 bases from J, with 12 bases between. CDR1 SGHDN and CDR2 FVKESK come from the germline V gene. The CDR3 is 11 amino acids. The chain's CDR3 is CASFGGDGYTF. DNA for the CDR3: TGTGCCAGCTTTGGGGGAGACGGCTACACCTTC.

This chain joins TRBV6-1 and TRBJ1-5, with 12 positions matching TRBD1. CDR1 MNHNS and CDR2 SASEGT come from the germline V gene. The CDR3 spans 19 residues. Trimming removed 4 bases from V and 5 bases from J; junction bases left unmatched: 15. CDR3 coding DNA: TGTGCCAGCAGTGGGAAAAGGGGGACAGGGGGCCCGATGTATCAGCCCCAGCATTTT. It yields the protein CASSGKRGTGGPMYQPQHF.

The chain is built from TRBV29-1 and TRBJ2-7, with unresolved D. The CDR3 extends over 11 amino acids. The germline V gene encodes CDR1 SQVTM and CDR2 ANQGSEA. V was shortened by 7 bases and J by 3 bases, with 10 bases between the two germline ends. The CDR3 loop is CSAPPRYEQYF. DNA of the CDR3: TGCAGCGCCCCCCCCCGCTACGAGCAGTACTTC.

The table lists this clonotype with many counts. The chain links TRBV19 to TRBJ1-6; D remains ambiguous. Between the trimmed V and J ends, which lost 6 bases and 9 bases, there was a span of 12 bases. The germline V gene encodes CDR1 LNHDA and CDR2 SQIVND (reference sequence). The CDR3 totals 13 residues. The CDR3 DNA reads TGTGCCAGTAGACCGGGAGAGCTTTCACCCCTCCACTTT. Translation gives CASRPGELSPLHF. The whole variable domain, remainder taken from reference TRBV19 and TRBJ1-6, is DGGITQSPKYLFRKEGQNVTLSCEQNLNHDAMYWYRQDPGQGLRLIYYSQIVNDFQKGDIAEGYSVSREKKESFPLTVTSAQKNPTAFYLCASRPGELSPLHFGNGTRLTVT.

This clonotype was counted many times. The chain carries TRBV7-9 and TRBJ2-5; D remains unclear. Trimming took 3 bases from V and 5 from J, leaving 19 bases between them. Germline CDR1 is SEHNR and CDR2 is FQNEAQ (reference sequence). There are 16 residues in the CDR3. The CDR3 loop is CASSLILWAVRETQYF. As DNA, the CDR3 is TGTGCCAGCAGCTTGATCCTATGGGCGGTCCGGGAGACCCAGTACTTC.

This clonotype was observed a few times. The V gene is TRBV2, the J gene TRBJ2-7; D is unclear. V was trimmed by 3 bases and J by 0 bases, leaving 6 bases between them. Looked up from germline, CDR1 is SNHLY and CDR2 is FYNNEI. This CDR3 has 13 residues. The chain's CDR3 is CASSDRFSYEQYF. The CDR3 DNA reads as TGTGCCAGCAGTGATCGTTTCTCCTACGAGCAGTACTTC. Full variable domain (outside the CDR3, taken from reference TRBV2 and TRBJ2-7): EPEVTQTPSHQVTQMGQEVILRCVPISNHLYFYWYRQILGQKVEFLVSFYNNEISEKSEIFDDQFSVERPDGSNFTLKIRSTKLEDSAMYFCASSDRFSYEQYFGPGTRLTVT.

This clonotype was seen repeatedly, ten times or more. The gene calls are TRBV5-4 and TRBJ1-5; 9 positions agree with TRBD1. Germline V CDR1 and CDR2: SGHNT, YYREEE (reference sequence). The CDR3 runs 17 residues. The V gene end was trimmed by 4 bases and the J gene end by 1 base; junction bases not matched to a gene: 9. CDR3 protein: CASSPTPQGASNQPQHF. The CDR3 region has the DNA TGTGCCAGCAGCCCCACTCCACAGGGGGCGAGCAATCAGCCCCAGCATTTT.

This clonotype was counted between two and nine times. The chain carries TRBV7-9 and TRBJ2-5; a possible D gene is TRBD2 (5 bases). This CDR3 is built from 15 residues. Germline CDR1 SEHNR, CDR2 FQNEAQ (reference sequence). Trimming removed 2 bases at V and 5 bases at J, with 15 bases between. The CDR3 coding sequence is TGTGCCAGCAGCTTAAGTGTAGGACTTACGGAGACCCAGTACTTC. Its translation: CASSLSVGLTETQYF.

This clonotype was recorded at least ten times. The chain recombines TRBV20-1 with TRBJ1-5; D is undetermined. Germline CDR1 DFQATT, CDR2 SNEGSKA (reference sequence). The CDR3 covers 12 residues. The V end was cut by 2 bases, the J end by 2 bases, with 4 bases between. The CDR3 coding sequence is TGCAGTGCTAGAATTGGCAATCAGCCCCAGCATTTT. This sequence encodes CSARIGNQPQHF.

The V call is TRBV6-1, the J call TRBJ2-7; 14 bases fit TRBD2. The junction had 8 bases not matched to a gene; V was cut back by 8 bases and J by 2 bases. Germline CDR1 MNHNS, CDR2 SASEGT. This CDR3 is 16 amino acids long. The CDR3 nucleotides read TGTGCCAGCCGACTAGCGGGGGGGGACCGAACCTACGAGCAGTACTTC. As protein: CASRLAGGDRTYEQYF.

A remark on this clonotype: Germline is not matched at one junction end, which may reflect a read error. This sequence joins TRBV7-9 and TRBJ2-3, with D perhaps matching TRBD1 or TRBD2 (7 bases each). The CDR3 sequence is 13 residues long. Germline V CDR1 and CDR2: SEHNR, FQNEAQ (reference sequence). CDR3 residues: CAGSLPGGDTQYF. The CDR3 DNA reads TGTGCCGGCAGCTTACCAGGGGGGGATACGCAATATTTT.

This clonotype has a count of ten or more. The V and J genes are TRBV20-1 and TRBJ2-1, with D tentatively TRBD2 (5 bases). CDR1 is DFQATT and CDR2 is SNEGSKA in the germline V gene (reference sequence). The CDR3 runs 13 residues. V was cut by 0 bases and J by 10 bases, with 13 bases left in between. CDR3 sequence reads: CSARDRPTREQFF. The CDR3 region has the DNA TGCAGTGCTAGAGATCGGCCCACTAGGGAGCAGTTCTTC.